This is a list of T cell receptor beta chains from one sample in a study of CD8+ T cells in alopecia areata. Profiled with immunoSEQ multiplex PCR; TCRdb holds only in-frame clones, not every one. The sample holds about 190,000 clones; around three fifths are singletons and the top ten take under 1.2%. Here the sequenced sample was CD4+ T cells sorted from blood, taken at week 24, from a patient treated with tofacitinib. All receptors derive from a human donor with alopecia areata. Each CDR3 is given with its conserved first and last residue. A D gene is named only where the DNA matches it firmly. The size field is filled for only some rows; it gives once, few, many or a size class.

J: TRBJ1-2; D: TRBD1; size: NA; V: TRBV11-2; CDR3: CASSSGTGYYGYTF; DNA: TGTGCCAGCAGCTCCGGGACAGGGTACTATGGCTACACCTTC
J: TRBJ1-6; D: NA; size: NA; V: TRBV27; CDR3: CASGHSNSPLHF; DNA: TGTGCCAGCGGTCACTCTAATTCACCCCTCCACTTT
J: TRBJ2-3; D: TRBD2; size: few; V: TRBV27; CDR3: CASKLGGTSGTDTQYF; DNA: TGTGCCAGCAAGTTAGGTGGGACTAGCGGGACAGATACGCAGTATTTT
J: TRBJ2-7; D: TRBD1; size: few; V: TRBV30; CDR3: CAWKSWDRSYEQYF; DNA: TGTGCCTGGAAGTCCTGGGACAGGAGCTACGAGCAGTACTTC
J: TRBJ1-1; D: NA; size: NA; V: TRBV6-5; CDR3: CASRTIQGLEAFF; DNA: TGTGCCAGCAGGACGATCCAGGGGTTGGAAGCTTTCTTT
J: TRBJ1-1; D: NA; size: NA; V: TRBV29-1; CDR3: CSVVRQGGAFF; DNA: TGCAGCGTTGTACGCCAAGGGGGAGCTTTCTTT
J: TRBJ1-2; D: NA; size: NA; V: TRBV29-1; CDR3: CSVEVAPRGYTF; DNA: TGCAGCGTTGAGGTGGCACCTCGGGGCTACACCTTC
J: TRBJ2-7; D: NA; size: NA; V: TRBV20-1; CDR3: CSAYIYDEQYF; DNA: TGCAGTGCTTACATTTACGACGAGCAGTACTTC
J: TRBJ1-1; D: TRBD1; size: NA; V: TRBV29-1; CDR3: CGVGGQGISAAFF; DNA: TGCGGCGTCGGCGGACAGGGGATCTCGGCAGCTTTCTTT
J: TRBJ2-4; D: TRBD1; size: NA; V: TRBV11-3; CDR3: CASSRDSLESIQYF; DNA: TGTGCCAGCAGCCGGGACAGCCTGGAATCCATTCAGTACTTC
J: TRBJ1-5; D: TRBD1; size: NA; V: TRBV18; CDR3: CASSPDRDQPQHF; DNA: TGTGCCAGCTCACCAGACAGGGATCAGCCCCAGCATTTT